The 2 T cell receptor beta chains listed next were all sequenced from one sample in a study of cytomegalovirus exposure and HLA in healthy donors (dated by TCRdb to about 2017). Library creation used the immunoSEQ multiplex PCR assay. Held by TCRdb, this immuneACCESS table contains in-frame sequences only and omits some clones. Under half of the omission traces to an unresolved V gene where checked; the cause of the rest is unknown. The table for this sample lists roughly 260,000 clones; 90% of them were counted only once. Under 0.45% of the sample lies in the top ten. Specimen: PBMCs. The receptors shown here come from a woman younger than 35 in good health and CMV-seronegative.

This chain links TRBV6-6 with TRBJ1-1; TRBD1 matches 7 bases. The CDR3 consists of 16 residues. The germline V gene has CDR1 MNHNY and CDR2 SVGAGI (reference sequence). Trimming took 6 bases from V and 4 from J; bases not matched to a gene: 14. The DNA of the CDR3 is TGTGCCAGCAGCCCATCCAGGGGGGATGAGGTCACTGAAGCTTTCTTT. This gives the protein CASSPSRGDEVTEAFF.

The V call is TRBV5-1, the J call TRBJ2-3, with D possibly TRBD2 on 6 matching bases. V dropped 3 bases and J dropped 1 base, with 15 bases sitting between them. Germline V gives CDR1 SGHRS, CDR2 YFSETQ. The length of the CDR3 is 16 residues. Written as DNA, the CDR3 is TGCGCCAGCAGCTGGAATAGCGGAGAGGGCACAGATACGCAGTATTTT. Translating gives CASSWNSGEGTDTQYF.